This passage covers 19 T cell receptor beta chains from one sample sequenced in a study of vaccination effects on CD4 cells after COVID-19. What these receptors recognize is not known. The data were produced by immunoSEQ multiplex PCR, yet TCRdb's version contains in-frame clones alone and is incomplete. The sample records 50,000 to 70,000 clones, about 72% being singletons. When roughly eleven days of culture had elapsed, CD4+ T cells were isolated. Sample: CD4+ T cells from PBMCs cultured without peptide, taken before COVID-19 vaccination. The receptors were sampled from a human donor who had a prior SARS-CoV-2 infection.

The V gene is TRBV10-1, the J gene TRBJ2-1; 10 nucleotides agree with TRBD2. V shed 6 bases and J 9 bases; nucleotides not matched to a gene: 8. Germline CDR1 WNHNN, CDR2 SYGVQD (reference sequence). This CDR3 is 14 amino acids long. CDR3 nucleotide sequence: TGCGCCAGCAGATCCGGGACTAGCGTTTGTGAGCAGTTCTTC. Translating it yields CASRSGTSVCEQFF.

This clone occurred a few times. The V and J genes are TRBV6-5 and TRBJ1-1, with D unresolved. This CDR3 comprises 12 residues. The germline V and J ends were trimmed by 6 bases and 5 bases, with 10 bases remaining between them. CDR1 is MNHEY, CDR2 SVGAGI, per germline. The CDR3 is CASRRTGTEAFF. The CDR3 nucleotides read TGTGCCAGCAGAAGGACCGGGACTGAAGCTTTCTTT.

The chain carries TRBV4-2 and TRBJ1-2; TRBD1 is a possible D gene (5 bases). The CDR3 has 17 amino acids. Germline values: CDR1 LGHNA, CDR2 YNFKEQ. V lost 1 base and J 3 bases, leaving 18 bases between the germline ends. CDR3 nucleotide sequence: TGTGCCAGCAGCCAAGTGTTGTATAGGACATCAGACTATGGCTACACCTTC. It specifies CASSQVLYRTSDYGYTF.

The CDR3 here is CARDGQAQETQYF. The DNA for the CDR3 is TGTGCCCGCGACGGACAGGCTCAAGAGACCCAGTACTTC. This chain uses TRBV6-4 with TRBJ2-5; 7 positions match TRBD1. V lost 11 bases and J lost 2; bases outside the gene matches: 8. The CDR3 is 13 residues long. CDR1 is MRHNA and CDR2 is SNTAGT in the germline V gene.

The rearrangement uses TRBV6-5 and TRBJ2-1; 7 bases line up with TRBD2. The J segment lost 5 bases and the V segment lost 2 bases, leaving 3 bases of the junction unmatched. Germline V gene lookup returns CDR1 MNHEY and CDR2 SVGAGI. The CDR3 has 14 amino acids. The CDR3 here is CASSYGLADNEQFF. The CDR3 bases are TGTGCCAGCAGTTACGGCCTAGCGGACAATGAGCAGTTCTTC.

For the CDR3, the DNA is TGTGCCAGCAGTTCACCGGGACAGCCAAACTATGGCTACACCTTC. Protein: CASSSPGQPNYGYTF. The rearrangement links TRBV6-5 to TRBJ1-2; 7 nucleotides line up with TRBD1. Germline V CDR1 and CDR2: MNHEY, SVGAGI. With V trimmed by 4 bases and J by 2 bases, 7 bases remained unmatched. The CDR3 contains 15 residues.

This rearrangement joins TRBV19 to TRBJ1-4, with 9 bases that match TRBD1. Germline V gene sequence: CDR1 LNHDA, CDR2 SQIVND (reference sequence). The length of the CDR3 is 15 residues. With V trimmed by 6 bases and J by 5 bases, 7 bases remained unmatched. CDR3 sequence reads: CASSSAGTGNEKLFF. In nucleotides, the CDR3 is TGTGCCAGTAGCTCAGCCGGGACAGGGAATGAAAAACTGTTTTTT.

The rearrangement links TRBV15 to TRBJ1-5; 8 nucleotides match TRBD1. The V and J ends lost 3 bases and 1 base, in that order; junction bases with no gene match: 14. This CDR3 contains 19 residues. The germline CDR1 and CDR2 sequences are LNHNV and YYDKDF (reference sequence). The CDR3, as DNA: TGTGCCACCAGCAGTGTTTGGGACAGGAAAACGAGAAGCAATCAGCCCCAGCATTTT. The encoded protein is CATSSVWDRKTRSNQPQHF.

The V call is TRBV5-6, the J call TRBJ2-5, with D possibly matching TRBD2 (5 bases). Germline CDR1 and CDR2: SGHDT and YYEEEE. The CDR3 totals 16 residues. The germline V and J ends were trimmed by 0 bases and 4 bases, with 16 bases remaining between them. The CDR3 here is CASSLVRGRVGETQYF. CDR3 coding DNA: TGTGCCAGCAGCTTGGTTCGGGGTAGAGTAGGAGAGACCCAGTACTTC.

DNA for the CDR3: TGTGCCAGCAGCGAATTTAGCAATCAGCCCCAGCATTTT. Amino acid sequence: CASSEFSNQPQHF. The rearrangement links TRBV6-2 or TRBV6-3 to TRBJ1-5; D is unresolved. The CDR3 length is 13 residues. The V end lost 6 bases, the J end lost 0 bases, and 6 bases lay between the germline ends. The V gene's germline CDR1 is MNHEY and CDR2 SVGEGT.

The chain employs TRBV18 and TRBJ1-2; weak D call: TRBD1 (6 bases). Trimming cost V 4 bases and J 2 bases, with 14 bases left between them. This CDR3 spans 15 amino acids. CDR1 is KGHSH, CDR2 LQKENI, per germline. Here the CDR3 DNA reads TGTGCCAGCTCACTCATCCCAGACAGGAACTATGGCTACACCTTC. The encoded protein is CASSLIPDRNYGYTF.

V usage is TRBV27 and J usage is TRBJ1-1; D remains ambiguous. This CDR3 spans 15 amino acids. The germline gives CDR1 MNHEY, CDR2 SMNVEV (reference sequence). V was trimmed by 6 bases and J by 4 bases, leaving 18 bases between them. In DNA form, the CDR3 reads TGTGCCAGCAGCCCCGGTTGGGGAGCGAGCACTGAAGCTTTCTTT. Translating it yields CASSPGWGASTEAFF.

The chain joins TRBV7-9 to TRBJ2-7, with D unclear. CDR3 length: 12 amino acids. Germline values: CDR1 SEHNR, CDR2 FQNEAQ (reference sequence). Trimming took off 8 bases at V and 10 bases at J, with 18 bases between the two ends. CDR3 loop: CASSSASLIQYF. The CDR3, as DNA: TGTGCCAGCTCTTCCGCTTCGCTCATACAGTACTTC.

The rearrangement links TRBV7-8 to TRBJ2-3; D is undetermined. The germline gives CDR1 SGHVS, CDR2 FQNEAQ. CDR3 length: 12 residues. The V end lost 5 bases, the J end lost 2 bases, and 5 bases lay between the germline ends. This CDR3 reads CASSPYTDTQYF. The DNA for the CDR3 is TGTGCCAGCAGCCCCTACACAGATACGCAGTATTTT.

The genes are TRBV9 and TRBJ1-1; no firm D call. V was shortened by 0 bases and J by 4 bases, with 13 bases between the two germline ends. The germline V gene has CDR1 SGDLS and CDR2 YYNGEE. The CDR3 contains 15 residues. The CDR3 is CASSVDGGLGTEAFF. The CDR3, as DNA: TGTGCCAGCAGCGTAGATGGAGGGTTGGGCACTGAAGCTTTCTTT.

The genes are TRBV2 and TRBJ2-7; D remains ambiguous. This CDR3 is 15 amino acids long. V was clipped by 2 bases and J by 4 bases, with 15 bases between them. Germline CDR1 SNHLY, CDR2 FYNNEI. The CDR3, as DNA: TGTGCCAGCAGTGAAAGTCAGACCTTGATTTACGAGCAGTACTTC. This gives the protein CASSESQTLIYEQYF.

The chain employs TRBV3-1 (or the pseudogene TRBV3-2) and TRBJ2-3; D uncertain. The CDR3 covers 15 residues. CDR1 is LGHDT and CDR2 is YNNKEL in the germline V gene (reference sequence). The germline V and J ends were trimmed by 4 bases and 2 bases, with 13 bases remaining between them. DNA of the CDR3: TGTGCCAGCAGCCCATTTACCCCACCCACAGATACGCAGTATTTT. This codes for CASSPFTPPTDTQYF.

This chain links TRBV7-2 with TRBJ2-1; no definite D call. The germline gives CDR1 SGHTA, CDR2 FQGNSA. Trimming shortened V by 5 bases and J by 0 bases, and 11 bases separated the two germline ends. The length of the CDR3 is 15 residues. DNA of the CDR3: TGTGCCAGCAGCAAAAGCCCCCGCTCCTACAATGAGCAGTTCTTC. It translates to CASSKSPRSYNEQFF.

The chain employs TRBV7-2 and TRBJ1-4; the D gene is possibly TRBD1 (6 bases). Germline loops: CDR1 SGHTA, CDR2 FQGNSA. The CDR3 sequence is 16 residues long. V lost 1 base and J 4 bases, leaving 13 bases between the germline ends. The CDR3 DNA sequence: TGTGCCAGCAGCTTAGTGGGGGGCAGTCTTAATGAAAAACTGTTTTTT. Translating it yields CASSLVGGSLNEKLFF.